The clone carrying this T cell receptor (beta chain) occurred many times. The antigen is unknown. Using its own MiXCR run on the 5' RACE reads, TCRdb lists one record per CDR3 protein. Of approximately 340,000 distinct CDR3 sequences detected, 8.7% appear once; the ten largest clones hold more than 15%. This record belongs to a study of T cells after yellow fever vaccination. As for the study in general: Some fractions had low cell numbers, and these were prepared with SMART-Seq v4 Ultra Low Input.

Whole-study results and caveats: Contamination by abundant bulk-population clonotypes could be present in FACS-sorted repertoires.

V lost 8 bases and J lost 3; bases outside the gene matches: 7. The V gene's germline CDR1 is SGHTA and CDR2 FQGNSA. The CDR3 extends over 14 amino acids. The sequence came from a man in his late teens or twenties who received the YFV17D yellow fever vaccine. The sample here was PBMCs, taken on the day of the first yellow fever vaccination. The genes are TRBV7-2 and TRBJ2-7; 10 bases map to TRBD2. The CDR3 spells CASGIAGGGYEQYF. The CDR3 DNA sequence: TGTGCCAGCGGAATAGCGGGGGGTGGCTACGAGCAGTACTTC.